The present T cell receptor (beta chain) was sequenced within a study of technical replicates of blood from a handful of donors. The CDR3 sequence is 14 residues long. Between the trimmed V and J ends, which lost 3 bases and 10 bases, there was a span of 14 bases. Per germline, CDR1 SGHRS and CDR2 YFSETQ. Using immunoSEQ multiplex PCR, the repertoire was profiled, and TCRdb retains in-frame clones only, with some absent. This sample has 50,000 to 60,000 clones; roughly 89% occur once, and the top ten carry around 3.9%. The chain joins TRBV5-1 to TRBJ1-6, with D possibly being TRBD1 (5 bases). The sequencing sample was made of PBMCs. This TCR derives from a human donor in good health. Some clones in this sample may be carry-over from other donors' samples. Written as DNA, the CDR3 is TGCGCCAGCAGCTGGGGCACCGTCGTGTCACCCCTCCACTTT. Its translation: CASSWGTVVSPLHF.